This T cell receptor (beta chain) was found in a study of T cell responses to AZD1222 COVID-19 vaccine. This CDR3 comprises 16 residues. The V segment lost 8 bases and the J segment 0 bases; nucleotides outside the gene matches: 9. In germline, CDR1 is GTSNPN, CDR2 SVGIG (reference sequence). Clones were read by immunoSEQ multiplex PCR, and TCRdb kept only the in-frame ones, dropping some. Of just over 150,000 clones listed, 85% to 95% are singletons. The rearrangement links TRBV30 to TRBJ2-1; 11 bases agree with TRBD2. The receptor was derived from an adult who received the AZD1222 COVID-19 vaccine. Sequences were derived from peripheral blood, sampled 28 days after the second AZD1222 dose. As DNA, the CDR3 is TGTGCCGGGGGGACTAGCGGCATAAGCTCCTACAATGAGCAGTTCTTC. It codes for CAGGTSGISSYNEQFF.